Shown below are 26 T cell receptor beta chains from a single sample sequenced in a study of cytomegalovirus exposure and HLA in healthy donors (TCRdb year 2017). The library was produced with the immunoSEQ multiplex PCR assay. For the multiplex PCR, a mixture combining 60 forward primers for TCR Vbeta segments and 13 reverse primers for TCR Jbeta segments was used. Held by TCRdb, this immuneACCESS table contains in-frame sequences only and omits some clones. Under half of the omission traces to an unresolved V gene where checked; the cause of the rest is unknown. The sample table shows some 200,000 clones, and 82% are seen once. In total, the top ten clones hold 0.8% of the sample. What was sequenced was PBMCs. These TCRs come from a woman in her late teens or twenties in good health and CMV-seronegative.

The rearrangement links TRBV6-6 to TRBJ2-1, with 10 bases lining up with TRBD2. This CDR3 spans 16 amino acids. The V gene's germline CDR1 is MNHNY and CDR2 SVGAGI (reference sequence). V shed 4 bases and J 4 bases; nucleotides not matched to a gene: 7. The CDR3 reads CASSSSGSGGYNEQFF. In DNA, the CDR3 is TGTGCCAGCAGTTCCTCGGGTAGCGGGGGGTACAATGAGCAGTTCTTC.

The CDR3 protein is CASSLGQYSNQPQHF. CDR3 DNA: TGTGCCAGCAGCTTAGGACAGTATAGCAATCAGCCCCAGCATTTT. The chain recombines TRBV7-9 with TRBJ1-5; D is possibly TRBD1 (5 bases). The germline gives CDR1 SEHNR, CDR2 FQNEAQ (reference sequence). The CDR3 length is 15 residues. Trimming took off 1 base at V and 0 bases at J, with 7 bases between the two ends.

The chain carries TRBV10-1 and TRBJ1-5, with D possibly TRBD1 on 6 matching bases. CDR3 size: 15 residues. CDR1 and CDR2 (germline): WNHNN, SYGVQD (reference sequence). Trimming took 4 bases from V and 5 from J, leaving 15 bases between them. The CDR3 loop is CASSGGTSGDQPQHF. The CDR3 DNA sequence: TGCGCCAGCAGTGGTGGGACAAGTGGCGATCAGCCCCAGCATTTT.

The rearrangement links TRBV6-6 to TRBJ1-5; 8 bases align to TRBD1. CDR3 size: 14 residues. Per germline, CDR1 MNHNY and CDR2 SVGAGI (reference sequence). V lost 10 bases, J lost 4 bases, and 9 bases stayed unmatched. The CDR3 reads CATKSNRGNQPQHF. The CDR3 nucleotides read TGTGCCACCAAGAGTAACAGGGGGAATCAGCCCCAGCATTTT.

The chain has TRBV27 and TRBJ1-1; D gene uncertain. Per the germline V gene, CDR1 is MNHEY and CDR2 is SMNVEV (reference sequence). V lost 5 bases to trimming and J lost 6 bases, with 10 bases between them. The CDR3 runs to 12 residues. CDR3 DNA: TGTGCCAGCAGTCCCCGCGCCCCTGAAGCTTTCTTT. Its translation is CASSPRAPEAFF.

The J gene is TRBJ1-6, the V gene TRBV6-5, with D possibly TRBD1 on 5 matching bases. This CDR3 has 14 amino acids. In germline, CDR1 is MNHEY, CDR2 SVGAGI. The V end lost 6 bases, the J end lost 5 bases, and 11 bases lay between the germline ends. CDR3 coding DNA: TGTGCCAGCAGAGAAGGGGCAGATAATTCACCCCTCCACTTT. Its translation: CASREGADNSPLHF.

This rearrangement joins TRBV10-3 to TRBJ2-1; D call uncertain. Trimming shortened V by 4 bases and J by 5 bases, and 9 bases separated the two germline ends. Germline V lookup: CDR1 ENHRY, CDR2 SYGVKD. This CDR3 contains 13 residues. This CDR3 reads CAISGEENNEQFF. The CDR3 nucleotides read TGTGCCATCAGTGGTGAAGAGAACAATGAGCAGTTCTTC.

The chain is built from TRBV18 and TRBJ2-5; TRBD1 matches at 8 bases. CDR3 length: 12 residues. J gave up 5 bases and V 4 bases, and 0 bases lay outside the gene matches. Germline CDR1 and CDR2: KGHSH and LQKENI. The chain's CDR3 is CASSRTGETQYF. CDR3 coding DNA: TGTGCCAGCTCACGGACAGGGGAGACCCAGTACTTC.

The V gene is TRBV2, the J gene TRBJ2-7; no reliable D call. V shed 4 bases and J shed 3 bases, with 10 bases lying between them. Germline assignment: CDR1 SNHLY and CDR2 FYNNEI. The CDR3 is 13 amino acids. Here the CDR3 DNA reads TGTGCCAGCAGTGTGGTGGTCAGCTACGAGCAGTACTTC. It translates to CASSVVVSYEQYF. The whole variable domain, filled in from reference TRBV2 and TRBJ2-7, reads EPEVTQTPSHQVTQMGQEVILRCVPISNHLYFYWYRQILGQKVEFLVSFYNNEISEKSEIFDDQFSVERPDGSNFTLKIRSTKLEDSAMYFCASSVVVSYEQYFGPGTRLTVT.

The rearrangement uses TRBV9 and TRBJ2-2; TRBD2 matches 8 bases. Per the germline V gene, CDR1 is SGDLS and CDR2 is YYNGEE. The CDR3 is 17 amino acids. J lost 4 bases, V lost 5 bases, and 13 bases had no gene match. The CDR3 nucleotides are TGTGCCAGCAGTCAGGGCCGCGGGACTAGTACCACCGGGGAGCTGTTTTTT. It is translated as CASSQGRGTSTTGELFF.

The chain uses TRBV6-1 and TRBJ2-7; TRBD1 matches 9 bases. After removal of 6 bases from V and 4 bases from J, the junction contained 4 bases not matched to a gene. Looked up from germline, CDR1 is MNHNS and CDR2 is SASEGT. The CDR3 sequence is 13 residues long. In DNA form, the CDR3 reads TGTGCCAGCAGGGACAGGGGTTTTTACGAGCAGTACTTC. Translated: CASRDRGFYEQYF.

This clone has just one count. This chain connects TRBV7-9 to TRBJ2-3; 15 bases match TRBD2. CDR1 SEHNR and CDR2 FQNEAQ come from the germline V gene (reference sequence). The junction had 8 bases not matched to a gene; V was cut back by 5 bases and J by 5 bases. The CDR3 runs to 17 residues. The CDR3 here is CASSPRTSGGAVDTQYF. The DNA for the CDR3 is TGTGCCAGCAGCCCGCGGACTAGCGGGGGGGCAGTAGATACGCAGTATTTT.

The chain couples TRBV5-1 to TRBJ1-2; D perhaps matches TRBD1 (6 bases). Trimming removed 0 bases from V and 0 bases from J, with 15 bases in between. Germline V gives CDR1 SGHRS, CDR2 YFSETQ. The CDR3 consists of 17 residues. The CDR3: CASSLDTGHASNYGYTF. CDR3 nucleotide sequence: TGCGCCAGCAGCTTGGATACAGGGCACGCCTCTAACTATGGCTACACCTTC.

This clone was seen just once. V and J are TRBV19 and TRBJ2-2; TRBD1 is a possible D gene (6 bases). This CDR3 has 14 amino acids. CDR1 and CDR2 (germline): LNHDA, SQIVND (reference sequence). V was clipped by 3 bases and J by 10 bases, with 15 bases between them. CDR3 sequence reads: CASSMAGEIEELFF. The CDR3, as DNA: TGTGCCAGTAGTATGGCAGGGGAGATTGAGGAGCTGTTTTTT.

Written as DNA, the CDR3 is TGTGCCAGCAGCCCTTCCGGGACTAGCGGGGGGGAAAATACGCAGTATTTT. This codes for CASSPSGTSGGENTQYF. V and J are TRBV5-4 and TRBJ2-3; 16 bases align to TRBD2. This CDR3 contains 17 residues. V was pared by 4 bases and J by 7 bases, with 9 bases of the junction left unmatched. Germline CDR1 SGHNT, CDR2 YYREEE (reference sequence).

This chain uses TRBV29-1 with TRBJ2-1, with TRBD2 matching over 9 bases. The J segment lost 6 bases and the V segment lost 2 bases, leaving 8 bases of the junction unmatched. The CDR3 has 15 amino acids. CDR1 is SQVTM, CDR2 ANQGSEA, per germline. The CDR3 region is CSVELTGGRANEQFF. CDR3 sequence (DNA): TGCAGCGTTGAACTAACTGGCGGGAGGGCCAATGAGCAGTTCTTC.

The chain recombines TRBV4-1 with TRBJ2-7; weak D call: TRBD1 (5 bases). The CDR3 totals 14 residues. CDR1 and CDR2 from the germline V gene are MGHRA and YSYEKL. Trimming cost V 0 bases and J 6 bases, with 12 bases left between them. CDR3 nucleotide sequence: TGCGCCAGCAGCCAAGATCAGGGCCGTTCCGAGCAGTACTTC. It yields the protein CASSQDQGRSEQYF.

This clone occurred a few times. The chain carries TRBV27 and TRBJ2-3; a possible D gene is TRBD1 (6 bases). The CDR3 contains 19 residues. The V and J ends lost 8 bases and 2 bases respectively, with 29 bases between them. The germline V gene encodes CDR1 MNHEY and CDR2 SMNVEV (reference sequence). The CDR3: CASLHLTGTGKGNTDTQYF. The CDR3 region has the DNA TGTGCCAGCCTTCATTTGACGGGCACAGGGAAGGGAAACACAGATACGCAGTATTTT.

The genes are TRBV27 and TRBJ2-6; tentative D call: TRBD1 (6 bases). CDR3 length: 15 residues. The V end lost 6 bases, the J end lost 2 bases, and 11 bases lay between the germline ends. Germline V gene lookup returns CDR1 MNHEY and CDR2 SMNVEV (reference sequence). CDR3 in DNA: TGTGCCAGCAGGGTACAGGGTACTGGGGCCAACGTCCTGACTTTC. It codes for CASRVQGTGANVLTF.

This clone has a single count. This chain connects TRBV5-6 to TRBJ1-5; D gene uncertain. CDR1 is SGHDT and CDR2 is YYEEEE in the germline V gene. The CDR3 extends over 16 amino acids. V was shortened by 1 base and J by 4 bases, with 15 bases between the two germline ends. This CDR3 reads CASSLYRSTVNQPQHF. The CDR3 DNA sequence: TGTGCCAGCAGCTTGTATCGATCCACGGTAAATCAGCCCCAGCATTTT.

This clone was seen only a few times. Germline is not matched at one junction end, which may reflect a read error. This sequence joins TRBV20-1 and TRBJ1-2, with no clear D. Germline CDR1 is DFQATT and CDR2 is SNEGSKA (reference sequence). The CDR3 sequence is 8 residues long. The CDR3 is CSAGPVFF. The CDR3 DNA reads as TGCAGTGCTGGGCCCGTTTTTTTC.

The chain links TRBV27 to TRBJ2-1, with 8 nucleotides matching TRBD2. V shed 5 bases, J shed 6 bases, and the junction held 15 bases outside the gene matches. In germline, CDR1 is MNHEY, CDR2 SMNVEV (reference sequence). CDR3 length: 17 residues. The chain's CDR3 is CASSILGSAGVGNEQFF. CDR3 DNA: TGTGCCAGCAGTATCCTAGGTTCAGCGGGAGTAGGCAATGAGCAGTTCTTC.

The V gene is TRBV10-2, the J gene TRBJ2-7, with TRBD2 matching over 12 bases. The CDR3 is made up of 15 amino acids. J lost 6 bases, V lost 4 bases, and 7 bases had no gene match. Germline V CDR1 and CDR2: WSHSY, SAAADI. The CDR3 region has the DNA TGCGCCAGCAGTGCCGTGACTAGCGGGAGCCTCGAGCAGTACTTC. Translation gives CASSAVTSGSLEQYF.

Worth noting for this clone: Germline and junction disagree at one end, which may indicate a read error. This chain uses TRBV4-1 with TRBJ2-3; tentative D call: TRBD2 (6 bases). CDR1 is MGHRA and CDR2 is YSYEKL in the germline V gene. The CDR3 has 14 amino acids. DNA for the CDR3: TGCGCCAGCAGCTCGGGGGAGGTCACAGATGCGCAGTATTTT. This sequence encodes CASSSGEVTDAQYF.

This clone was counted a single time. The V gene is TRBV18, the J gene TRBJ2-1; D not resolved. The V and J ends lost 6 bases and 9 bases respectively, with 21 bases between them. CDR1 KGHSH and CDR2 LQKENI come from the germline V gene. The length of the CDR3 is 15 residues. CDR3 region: CASSLFPLLNGEQFF. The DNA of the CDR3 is TGTGCCAGCTCGCTCTTTCCCTTACTGAACGGTGAGCAGTTCTTC.

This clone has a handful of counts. The CDR3 DNA reads as TGTGCCAGCACCTCAACCGGGACTAGCGGGGGCGAGCAGTACTTC. This codes for CASTSTGTSGGEQYF. The chain has TRBV7-8 and TRBJ2-7; 14 nucleotides line up with TRBD2. J gave up 6 bases and V 7 bases, and 8 bases lay outside the gene matches. Germline loops: CDR1 SGHVS, CDR2 FQNEAQ. CDR3 length: 15 residues.